A single sample is the source of the 3 T cell receptor beta chains below, sequenced in a study of molecular identifiers for immune sequencing clone quantification. TCRdb called the PCR reads again in MiXCR, with one record for every CDR3 protein. The repertoire includes about 100,000 distinct CDR3 sequences, around 30% of them detected once, and over 8% sits in the top ten. Sequenced input: naive CD8+ T cells from blood, with Jurkat cell RNA spiked in. Described subset: FACS-sorted CD8+CD4-CCR7+CD45RA+ naive T cells. Receptors originate from a human donor in good health. Some libraries in this study had Jurkat cell RNA spiked in.

The table lists this clonotype with a few counts. This chain uses TRBV9 with TRBJ2-3; D unclear. The CDR3 loop spans 12 amino acids. Trimming shortened V by 0 bases and J by 6 bases, and 5 bases separated the two germline ends. CDR1 SGDLS and CDR2 YYNGEE come from the germline V gene. The CDR3 reads CASSVDRDTQYF. In nucleotides, the CDR3 is TGTGCCAGCAGCGTAGATCGGGATACGCAGTATTTT.

This clonotype occurred a few times. The rearrangement uses TRBV12-3 or TRBV12-4 and TRBJ2-3, with no clear D. This CDR3 contains 13 residues. The V end was cut by 2 bases, the J end by 4 bases, with 7 bases between. This CDR3 is CASSLMRPDTQYF. The CDR3 DNA reads as TGTGCCAGCAGTTTAATGAGGCCAGATACGCAGTATTTT.

This clonotype has a handful of counts. This chain joins TRBV14 and TRBJ2-7; 7 positions match TRBD2. The length of the CDR3 is 13 residues. The germline V gene encodes CDR1 SGHDN and CDR2 FVKESK. J lost 6 bases, V lost 1 base, and 3 bases had no gene match. The CDR3 nucleotides are TGTGCCAGCAGCCAAGGGAGCGGGACCGAGCAGTACTTC. This gives the protein CASSQGSGTEQYF.